This TCR beta chain was sequenced in a study of CD8 T cells in ankylosing spondylitis. Making the TCR beta libraries involved quantitative 5'-RACE with molecular barcodes. Each CDR3 protein gets one entry after TCRdb re-called the 5' RACE reads with MiXCR. The repertoire has some 220,000 distinct CDR3 sequences, about 6.7% of them found once; the top ten carry about 14%. Study-level points and caveats: What appeared characteristic of ankylosing spondylitis blood was a TCR beta motif of several highly homologous variants.

This clonotype was found a few times. What it binds is unknown. The TCR comes from a male donor with ankylosing spondylitis. Sequencing was carried out using blood, either unsorted or a sorted T cell fraction (not recorded which).

The CDR3 DNA reads TGCGCCAGCAGCCAAGCTTCAGGGCAGGGCTATGGCTACACCTTC. This gives the protein CASSQASGQGYGYTF. This rearrangement joins TRBV4-1 to TRBJ1-2; TRBD1 might be the D (5 bases). CDR1 MGHRA and CDR2 YSYEKL come from the germline V gene. The ends were cut back, 1 base at V and 4 bases at J, with 13 bases in the middle. This CDR3 is 15 amino acids long.